This record covers a single T cell receptor beta chain. Its antigen is unidentified. The data stem from a study of tumor-infiltrating lymphocytes in primary liver carcinoma. The overall study: Tumor stage was T1-T3 N0M0, and tumor size was 4.2 to 10 cm across. Samples returned roughly 3.5 to 7.5 million productive TCRbeta reads each. Read depth did not differ significantly between tissue types.

In addition to blood RNA drawn from unsorted whole blood, germline DNA was extracted. The study, taken as a whole, reports: Lesser overlap characterized tumor-adjacent and tumor-blood pairs relative to tumor region pairs.

Constant-region priming of around 500 ng total RNA yielded TCR beta cDNA. Investigators got TCR beta libraries out of three nested multiplex PCR rounds, done with slightly modified ARM-PCR. TCRdb ran MiXCR on the multiplex PCR reads and lists one entry per CDR3 protein. Here the sample spans about 350,000 distinct CDR3 sequences, about 65% being singletons. This TCR was recovered from a man aged 40-49 years with primary liver carcinoma and hepatitis B virus infection. Sequencing used peripheral blood.

The CDR3 sequence: CASSLLGDSYEQYF. CDR3 nucleotide sequence: TGTGCCAGCAGTTTATTGGGGGATTCCTACGAGCAGTACTTC. The chain has TRBV28 and TRBJ2-7; perhaps D is TRBD1 or TRBD2 (5 bases each). The CDR3 spans 14 residues. Per the germline V gene, CDR1 is MDHEN and CDR2 is SYDVKM. The ends were cut back, 1 base at V and 1 base at J, with 8 bases in the middle.